This T cell receptor (beta chain) is from a study of blood T cell repertoires in COVID-19. Study-level background: Donors in the United States, Italy and Spain gave samples during acute or convalescent COVID-19. PBMCs, B-cell-depleted T cells, or T cells were the source of the cDNA or gDNA that made up the material.

Everyone who took part was roughly 18 to 100 years old, and they came from 24 US areas. Donors of Cohort 3 who recovered were those that had two negative PCRs, clearance, or symptom resolution. Repertoires were generated with immunoSEQ multiplex PCR, while TCRdb's copy carries only in-frame clones and drops some. The sample lists about 180,000 clones; roughly 83% were seen once. This receptor was identified in a woman younger than 45 who had recovered from COVID-19. The source material was PBMCs or T cells enriched from blood (not recorded which).

The CDR3 region has the DNA TGTGCCTGGAGACCTGGCAGGGCTTACGAGCAGTACTTC. It is translated as CAWRPGRAYEQYF. The J gene is TRBJ2-7, the V gene TRBV30; D may be TRBD1 (5 bases). CDR1 and CDR2 from the germline V gene are GTSNPN and SVGIG (reference sequence). There are 13 residues in the CDR3. V dropped 3 bases and J dropped 4 bases, with 13 bases sitting between them.